The 6 T cell receptor beta chains below come from one sample, sequenced in a study of cytomegalovirus exposure and HLA in healthy donors (dated by TCRdb to about 2017). Library prep was done by the immunoSEQ multiplex PCR assay. For the multiplex PCR, a mixture combining 60 forward primers for TCR Vbeta segments and 13 reverse primers for TCR Jbeta segments was used. Imported from immuneACCESS, the table was reduced by TCRdb to in-frame sequences with V and J called. These copies leave out some clones; in studies compared against another copy, an unresolved V gene accounts for under half, and the cause of the remainder is not known. This sample is represented by around 200,000 clones; 62% of them were singletons. Clones ranked in the top ten supply around 3% of the sample. Sequencing used PBMCs. These receptors came from a man between 40 and 49 years old in good health and CMV-seronegative.

Comment on this clone: Other DNA variants within this sample encode the same CDR3. The chain uses TRBV9 and TRBJ1-3; TRBD1 might be the D (5 bases). Germline V CDR1 and CDR2: SGDLS, YYNGEE. Trimming removed 0 bases from V and 4 bases from J, with 5 bases in between. This CDR3 region has 13 residues. The CDR3 is CASSVGGGNTIYF. The CDR3 DNA reads as TGTGCCAGCAGCGTAGGGGGCGGAAACACCATATATTTT.

Only a few counts were recorded for this clone. The chain carries TRBV5-6 and TRBJ2-7; 10 bases fit TRBD1. The CDR3 consists of 14 residues. V shed 3 bases, J shed 5 bases, and the junction held 5 bases outside the gene matches. CDR1 is SGHDT, CDR2 YYEEEE, per germline. The CDR3 coding sequence is TGTGCCAGCAGCTACCCCGGGACAGGGGACGAGCAGTACTTC. Its protein product is CASSYPGTGDEQYF.

The chain employs TRBV28 and TRBJ2-5, with D hard to call. Per the germline V gene, CDR1 is MDHEN and CDR2 is SYDVKM. This CDR3 has 13 residues. Trimming left V 0 bases short and J 1 base short, with 3 bases between. The CDR3 protein is CASSLWAQETQYF. CDR3 coding DNA: TGTGCCAGCAGTTTATGGGCCCAAGAGACCCAGTACTTC.

The chain couples TRBV30 to TRBJ1-5, with D maybe TRBD1 (6 bases). The germline V gene has CDR1 GTSNPN and CDR2 SVGIG (reference sequence). The CDR3 runs to 14 residues. V was clipped by 5 bases and J by 7 bases, with 18 bases between them. CDR3 sequence: CAWGKTGERQPQHF. In DNA, the CDR3 is TGTGCCTGGGGGAAGACAGGTGAGAGGCAGCCCCAGCATTTT.

The chain has TRBV9 and TRBJ2-4; TRBD2 matches at 7 bases. The CDR3 consists of 17 residues. Germline lookup yields CDR1 SGDLS and CDR2 YYNGEE. V was clipped by 0 bases and J by 1 base; unmatched bases: 7. The CDR3 DNA sequence: TGTGCCAGCAGCGTAGGGGGGGGAGGAATGGCCAAAAACATTCAGTACTTC. Residues: CASSVGGGGMAKNIQYF.

The chain is built from TRBV2 and TRBJ2-7; D call uncertain. Germline CDR1 reads SNHLY; CDR2 reads FYNNEI. The CDR3 is made up of 14 amino acids. Trimming removed 5 bases at V and 3 bases at J, with 14 bases between. The CDR3 reads CASSPPSLRYEQYF. The DNA for the CDR3 is TGTGCCAGCAGTCCCCCCTCCCTGCGCTACGAGCAGTACTTC.